This T cell receptor (beta chain) was documented in a study of cytomegalovirus exposure and HLA in healthy donors. The PCR used 60 Vbeta and 13 Jbeta primers. Sequencing was performed with immunoSEQ multiplex PCR; in TCRdb, only in-frame clones are kept and a portion is missing. Of about 170,000 clones in the sample, roughly 80% were seen once. The trim removed 2 bases at V and 3 bases at J, leaving 7 bases unmatched. CDR1 SGDLS and CDR2 YYNGEE come from the germline V gene. The CDR3 totals 15 residues. This clonotype originated in a female donor in good health and CMV-seronegative. Sequencing was carried out using PBMCs. V and J are TRBV9 and TRBJ1-1, with TRBD1 matching over 7 bases. The CDR3 nucleotides read TGTGCCAGCAGCGTCAGGGGGACCCCTGACACTGAAGCTTTCTTT. This codes for CASSVRGTPDTEAFF.